Shown below are 14 T cell receptor beta chains from a single sample sequenced in a study of blood T cell repertoires in COVID-19. Here immunoSEQ multiplex PCR was the method, and the copy in TCRdb shows in-frame clones only, minus some. The sample has some 200,000 clones, roughly 80% seen once. Input material: peripheral blood. Receptors originate from a woman in her 70s with acute or convalescent COVID-19.

The chain employs TRBV11-2 and TRBJ2-3, with D unresolved. This CDR3 is 14 amino acids long. Trimming cost V 2 bases and J 3 bases, with 9 bases left between them. CDR1 and CDR2 (germline): SGHAT, FQNNGV. The CDR3 spells CASSLNMATDTQYF. CDR3 DNA: TGTGCCAGCAGCTTAAACATGGCAACAGATACGCAGTATTTT.

The V call is TRBV9, the J call TRBJ2-1; 8 nucleotides agree with TRBD1. J lost 3 bases, V lost 4 bases, and 3 bases had no gene match. CDR1 is SGDLS and CDR2 is YYNGEE in the germline V gene. The length of the CDR3 is 14 residues. The CDR3 region is CASSFGQGYNEQFF. In DNA form, the CDR3 reads TGTGCCAGCAGCTTCGGACAGGGCTACAATGAGCAGTTCTTC.

This clone came up a few times. The rearrangement joins TRBV6-5 to TRBJ2-3; 8 bases map to TRBD1. Germline V gives CDR1 MNHEY, CDR2 SVGAGI. The ends lost 7 bases at V and 4 bases at J; junction bases unmatched: 10. The CDR3 is 15 amino acids. CDR3 DNA sequence: TGTGCCAGCATCCTCGGACAGGGATCATCAGATACGCAGTATTTT. The encoded protein is CASILGQGSSDTQYF.

This clone was seen just once. The rearrangement links TRBV5-4 to TRBJ2-3; 7 bases match TRBD1. CDR3 length: 17 amino acids. CDR1 is SGHNT and CDR2 is YYREEE in the germline V gene (reference sequence). Trimming took 4 bases from V and 0 from J; bases not matched to a gene: 11. The CDR3 DNA reads TGTGCCAGCAGCACTCCCCGACAGGGACGGAGCACAGATACGCAGTATTTT. Its protein product is CASSTPRQGRSTDTQYF.

The chain is built from TRBV2 and TRBJ2-2; 10 positions agree with TRBD2. Germline CDR1 is SNHLY and CDR2 is FYNNEI. The V gene end was trimmed by 2 bases and the J gene end by 7 bases; junction bases not matched to a gene: 10. The CDR3 is 17 residues long. The CDR3: CASSERIAGGLSGELFF. Here the CDR3 DNA reads TGTGCCAGCAGTGAAAGAATAGCGGGGGGATTAAGCGGGGAGCTGTTTTTT.

This clone was picked up a small number of times. The chain employs TRBV6-1 and TRBJ2-1; 7 nucleotides align to TRBD2. The V gene's germline CDR1 is MNHNS and CDR2 SASEGT. V lost 3 bases, J lost 4 bases, and 9 bases stayed unmatched. The CDR3 spans 16 residues. This CDR3 reads CASSDTQRGLYNEQFF. CDR3 bases: TGTGCCAGCAGTGATACTCAGCGGGGCTTGTACAATGAGCAGTTCTTC.

The chain links TRBV5-1 to TRBJ2-3, with 11 bases lining up with TRBD2. CDR3 length: 17 residues. With V trimmed by 0 bases and J by 4 bases, 7 bases remained unmatched. Looked up from germline, CDR1 is SGHRS and CDR2 is YFSETQ. CDR3 bases: TGCGCCAGCAGCTTGGGAGTGACTAGCGGGGCGCCAGATACGCAGTATTTT. Its protein is CASSLGVTSGAPDTQYF.

In this sample, this clone turned up once. The chain carries TRBV6-1 and TRBJ1-3, with D tentatively TRBD1 (6 bases). From germline, CDR1 is MNHNS and CDR2 SASEGT. This CDR3 contains 15 residues. Trimming left V 1 base short and J 4 bases short, with 11 bases between. CDR3 bases: TGTGCCAGCAGTGAAGAGTTGGGGGCGGGAAACACCATATATTTT. It translates to CASSEELGAGNTIYF.

By sample fraction, this clone is medium-sized (0.01 to 0.1%). This chain connects TRBV2 to TRBJ2-7; TRBD1 aligns across 8 bases. Germline values: CDR1 SNHLY, CDR2 FYNNEI. The CDR3 spans 13 residues. The trim removed 4 bases at V and 5 bases at J, leaving 4 bases unmatched. The CDR3 DNA reads as TGTGCCAGCAGTGCCGACAGGGGCAACGAGCAGTACTTC. Its translation: CASSADRGNEQYF.

The chain couples TRBV6-1 to TRBJ1-4, with D possibly TRBD1 on 5 matching bases. CDR1 is MNHNS, CDR2 SASEGT, per germline. CDR3 length: 15 residues. V was pared by 2 bases and J by 2 bases, with 9 bases between. The CDR3 region has the DNA TGTGCCAGCAGTGAAAAATCAGGGACTAATGAAAAACTGTTTTTT. It yields the protein CASSEKSGTNEKLFF.

This clone was recorded a few times. The chain links TRBV30 to TRBJ1-2, with TRBD1 as a possible D gene (6 bases). With 0 bases removed from V and 4 bases from J, the gap between germline ends came to 15 bases. CDR1 GTSNPN and CDR2 SVGIG come from the germline V gene (reference sequence). CDR3 length: 15 residues. This CDR3 reads CAWSVEGEGIYGYTF. The CDR3 bases are TGTGCCTGGAGTGTCGAGGGGGAGGGGATCTATGGCTACACCTTC.

This clone was observed once. The V call is TRBV7-9, the J call TRBJ1-2; D might be TRBD1 (5 bases). The CDR3 loop spans 14 amino acids. CDR1 and CDR2 from the germline V gene are SEHNR and FQNEAQ (reference sequence). Trimming shortened V by 5 bases and J by 2 bases, and 12 bases separated the two germline ends. The CDR3 DNA follows: TGTGCCAGCAGCGAAGACCCAGGGAACTATGGCTACACCTTC. Translated: CASSEDPGNYGYTF.

This chain uses TRBV6-5 with TRBJ2-1; 9 positions match TRBD1. This CDR3 has 14 amino acids. V gave up 6 bases and J gave up 6 bases; unmatched junction bases: 6. The germline CDR1 and CDR2 sequences are MNHEY and SVGAGI. The chain's CDR3 is CASRTTGGSNEQFF. The CDR3 region has the DNA TGTGCCAGCAGAACGACAGGGGGGAGCAATGAGCAGTTCTTC.

V and J are TRBV30 and TRBJ1-5; TRBD1 might be the D (6 bases). V was clipped by 3 bases and J by 4 bases, with 16 bases between them. Germline V gene sequence: CDR1 GTSNPN, CDR2 SVGIG (reference sequence). There are 15 residues in the CDR3. CDR3 amino acids: CAWSLRGGFNQPQHF. The CDR3 DNA follows: TGTGCCTGGAGCCTAAGGGGGGGTTTTAATCAGCCCCAGCATTTT.